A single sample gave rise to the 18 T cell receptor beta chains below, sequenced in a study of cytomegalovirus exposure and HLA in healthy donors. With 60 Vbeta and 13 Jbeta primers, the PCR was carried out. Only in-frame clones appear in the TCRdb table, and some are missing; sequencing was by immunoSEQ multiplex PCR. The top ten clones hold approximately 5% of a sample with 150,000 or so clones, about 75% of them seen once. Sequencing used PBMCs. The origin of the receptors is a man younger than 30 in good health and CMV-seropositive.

CDR3 DNA sequence: TGCACCAGCAGCCAAGATGGGAGCGGGTACTCCTACGAGCAGTACGTC. Amino acids: CTSSQDGSGYSYEQYV. This chain uses TRBV1 with TRBJ2-7; TRBD2, the table's D call, lacks a check against the DNA. TRBV1 is classified as a pseudogene. This CDR3 region has 16 residues.

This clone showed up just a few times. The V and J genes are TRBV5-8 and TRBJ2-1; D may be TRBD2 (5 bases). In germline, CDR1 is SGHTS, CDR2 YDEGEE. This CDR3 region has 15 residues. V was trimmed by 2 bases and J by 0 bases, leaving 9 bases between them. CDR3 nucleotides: TGTGCCAGCAGCTTCGGGGAGAGCTCCTACAATGAGCAGTTCTTC. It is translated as CASSFGESSYNEQFF. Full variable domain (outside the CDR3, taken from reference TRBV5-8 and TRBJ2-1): EAGVTQSPTHLIKTRGQQATLRCSPISGHTSVYWYQQALGLGLQFLLWYDEGEERNRGNFPPRFSGRQFPNYSSELNVNALELEDSALYLCASSFGESSYNEQFFGPGTRLTVL.

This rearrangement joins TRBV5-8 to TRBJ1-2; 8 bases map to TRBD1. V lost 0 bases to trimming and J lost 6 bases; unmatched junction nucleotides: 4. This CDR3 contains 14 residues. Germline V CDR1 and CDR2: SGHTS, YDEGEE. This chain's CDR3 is CASSLVAGGDGYTF. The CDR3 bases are TGTGCCAGCAGCTTGGTCGCAGGGGGCGATGGCTACACCTTC. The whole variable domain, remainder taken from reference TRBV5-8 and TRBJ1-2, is EAGVTQSPTHLIKTRGQQATLRCSPISGHTSVYWYQQALGLGLQFLLWYDEGEERNRGNFPPRFSGRQFPNYSSELNVNALELEDSALYLCASSLVAGGDGYTFGSGTRLTVV.

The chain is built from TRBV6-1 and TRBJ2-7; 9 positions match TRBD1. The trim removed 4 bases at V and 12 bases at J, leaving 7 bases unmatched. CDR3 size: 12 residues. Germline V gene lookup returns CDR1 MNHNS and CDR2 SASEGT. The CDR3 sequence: CASSAGQGSLYV. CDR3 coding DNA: TGTGCCAGCAGTGCGGGACAGGGTAGCTTGTACGTC.

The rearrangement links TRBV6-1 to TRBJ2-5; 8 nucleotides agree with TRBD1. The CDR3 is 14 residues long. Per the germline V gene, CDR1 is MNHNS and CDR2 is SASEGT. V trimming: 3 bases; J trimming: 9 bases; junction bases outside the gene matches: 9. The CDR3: CASSDGQGVGSQYF. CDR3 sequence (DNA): TGTGCCAGCAGTGACGGACAGGGAGTCGGGTCCCAGTACTTC.

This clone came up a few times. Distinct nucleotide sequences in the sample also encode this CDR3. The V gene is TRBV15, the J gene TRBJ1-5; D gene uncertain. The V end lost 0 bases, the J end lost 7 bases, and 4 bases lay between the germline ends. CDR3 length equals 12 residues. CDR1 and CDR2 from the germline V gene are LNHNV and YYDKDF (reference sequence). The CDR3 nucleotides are TGTGCCACCAGCAGAGATCAGCAGCCCCAGCATTTT. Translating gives CATSRDQQPQHF.

The CDR3 sequence is CASSEYGRAEETQYF. CDR3 DNA: TGTGCCAGCAGTGAGTACGGGAGGGCCGAAGAGACCCAGTACTTC. The J gene is TRBJ2-5, the V gene TRBV6-1; 8 bases agree with TRBD2. CDR3 length: 15 residues. V was clipped by 3 bases and J by 3 bases; unmatched bases: 6. Germline V lookup: CDR1 MNHNS, CDR2 SASEGT.

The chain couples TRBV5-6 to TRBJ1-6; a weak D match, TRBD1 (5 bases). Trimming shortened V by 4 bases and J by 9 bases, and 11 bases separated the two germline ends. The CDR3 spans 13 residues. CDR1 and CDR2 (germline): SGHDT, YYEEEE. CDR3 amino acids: CASSQRGASPLHF. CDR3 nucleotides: TGTGCCAGCAGCCAGCGCGGGGCTTCACCCCTCCACTTT. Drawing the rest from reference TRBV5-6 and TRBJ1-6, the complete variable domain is DAGVTQSPTHLIKTRGQQVTLRCSPKSGHDTVSWYQQALGQGPQFIFQYYEEEERQRGNFPDRFSGHQFPNYSSELNVNALLLGDSALYLCASSQRGASPLHFGNGTRLTVT.

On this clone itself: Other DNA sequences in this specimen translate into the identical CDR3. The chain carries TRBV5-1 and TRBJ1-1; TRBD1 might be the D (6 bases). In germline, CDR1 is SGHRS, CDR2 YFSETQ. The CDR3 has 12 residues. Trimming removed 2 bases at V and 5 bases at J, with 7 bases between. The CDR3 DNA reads TGCGCCAGCAGCTTAAGGGGGACTGAAGCTTTCTTT. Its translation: CASSLRGTEAFF.

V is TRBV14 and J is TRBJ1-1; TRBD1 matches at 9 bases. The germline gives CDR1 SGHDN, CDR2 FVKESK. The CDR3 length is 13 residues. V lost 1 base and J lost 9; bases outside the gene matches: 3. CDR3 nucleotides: TGTGCCAGCAGCCAAGTGGGACAGGGAAAAGCTTTCTTT. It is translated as CASSQVGQGKAFF.

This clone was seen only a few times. The CDR3 loop is CASSVGQSRQPQHF. In DNA, the CDR3 is TGTGCCAGCAGCGTAGGACAGTCTCGGCAGCCCCAGCATTTT. The chain combines TRBV5-6 with TRBJ1-5; possibly TRBD1 for D (6 bases). CDR3 length: 14 amino acids. Looked up from germline, CDR1 is SGHDT and CDR2 is YYEEEE. Trimming shortened V by 4 bases and J by 7 bases, and 15 bases separated the two germline ends. Full variable domain (remainder filled in from reference TRBV5-6 and TRBJ1-5): DAGVTQSPTHLIKTRGQQVTLRCSPKSGHDTVSWYQQALGQGPQFIFQYYEEEERQRGNFPDRFSGHQFPNYSSELNVNALLLGDSALYLCASSVGQSRQPQHFGDGTRLSIL.

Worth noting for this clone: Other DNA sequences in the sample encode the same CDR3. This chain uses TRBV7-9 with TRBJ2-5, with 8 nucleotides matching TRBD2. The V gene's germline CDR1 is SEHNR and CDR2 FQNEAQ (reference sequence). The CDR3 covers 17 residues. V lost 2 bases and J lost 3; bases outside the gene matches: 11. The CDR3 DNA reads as TGTGCCAGCAGCTTAAAGCGGGAGAGAATCCGCAAAGAGACCCAGTACTTC. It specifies CASSLKRERIRKETQYF.

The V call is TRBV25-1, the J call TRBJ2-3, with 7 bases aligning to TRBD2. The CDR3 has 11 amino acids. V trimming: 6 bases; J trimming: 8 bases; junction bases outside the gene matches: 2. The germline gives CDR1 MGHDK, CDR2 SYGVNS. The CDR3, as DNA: TGTGCCAGCAGGGGGGGGACTACGCAGTATTTT. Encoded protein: CASRGGTTQYF.

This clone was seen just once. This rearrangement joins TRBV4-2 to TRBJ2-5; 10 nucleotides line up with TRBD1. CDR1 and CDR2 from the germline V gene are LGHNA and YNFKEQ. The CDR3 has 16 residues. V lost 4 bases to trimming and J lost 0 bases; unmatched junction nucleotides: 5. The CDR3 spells CASSPLGTGDQETQYF. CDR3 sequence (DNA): TGTGCCAGCAGCCCCTTGGGGACAGGGGACCAAGAGACCCAGTACTTC.

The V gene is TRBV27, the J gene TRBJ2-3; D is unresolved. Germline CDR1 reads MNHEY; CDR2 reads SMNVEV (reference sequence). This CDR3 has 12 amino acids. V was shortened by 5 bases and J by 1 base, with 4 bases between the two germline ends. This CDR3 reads CASSPGTDTQYF. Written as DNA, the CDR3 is TGTGCCAGCAGTCCCGGCACAGATACGCAGTATTTT.

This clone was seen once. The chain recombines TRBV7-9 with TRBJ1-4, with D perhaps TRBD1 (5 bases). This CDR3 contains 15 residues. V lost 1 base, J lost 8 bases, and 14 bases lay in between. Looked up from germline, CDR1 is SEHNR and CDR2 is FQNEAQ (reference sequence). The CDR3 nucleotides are TGTGCCAGCAGCTTAGGGGGGGTAGCGGGAGAAAAACTGTTTTTT. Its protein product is CASSLGGVAGEKLFF.

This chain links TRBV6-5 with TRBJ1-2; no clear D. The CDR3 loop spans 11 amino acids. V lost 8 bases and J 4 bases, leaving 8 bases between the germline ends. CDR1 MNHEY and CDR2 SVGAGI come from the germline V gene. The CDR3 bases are TGTGCCAGCTCCGACACCTATGGCTACACCTTC. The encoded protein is CASSDTYGYTF.

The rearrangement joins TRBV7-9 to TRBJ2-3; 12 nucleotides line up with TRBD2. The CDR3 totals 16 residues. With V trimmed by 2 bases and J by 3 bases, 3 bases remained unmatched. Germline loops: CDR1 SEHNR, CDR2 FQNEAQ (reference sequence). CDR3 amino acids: CASSLLGLAGTDTQYF. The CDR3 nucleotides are TGTGCCAGCAGCTTATTAGGACTAGCGGGAACAGATACGCAGTATTTT.